This TCR beta chain was identified in a study of shared clonotypes between healthy human individuals. Findings and limits, study-wide: Measured sharing among donors was expected to vary with sequencing depth.

In regard to this clone: Antigen: not known.

V shed 7 bases and J 8 bases; nucleotides not matched to a gene: 8. Per the germline V gene, CDR1 is SGHDN and CDR2 is FVKESK. This CDR3 has 13 residues. Adult donors, all healthy and HIV-negative, had no recent acute infections or vaccinations. TCRdb keeps only in-frame clones here, not all; method: immunoSEQ multiplex PCR. Among 2 million or so clones listed, 85% to 95% were seen once. The origin of this receptor is a man aged 18 to 30 in good health. Sample: naive CD4+ T cells sorted from blood. As for subset: CD45RA+ positively selected. The rearrangement uses TRBV14 and TRBJ2-3; 8 bases match TRBD2. The CDR3 protein is CASKLGGVGTQYF. DNA of the CDR3: TGTGCCAGCAAACTCGGGGGGGTCGGTACGCAGTATTTT.